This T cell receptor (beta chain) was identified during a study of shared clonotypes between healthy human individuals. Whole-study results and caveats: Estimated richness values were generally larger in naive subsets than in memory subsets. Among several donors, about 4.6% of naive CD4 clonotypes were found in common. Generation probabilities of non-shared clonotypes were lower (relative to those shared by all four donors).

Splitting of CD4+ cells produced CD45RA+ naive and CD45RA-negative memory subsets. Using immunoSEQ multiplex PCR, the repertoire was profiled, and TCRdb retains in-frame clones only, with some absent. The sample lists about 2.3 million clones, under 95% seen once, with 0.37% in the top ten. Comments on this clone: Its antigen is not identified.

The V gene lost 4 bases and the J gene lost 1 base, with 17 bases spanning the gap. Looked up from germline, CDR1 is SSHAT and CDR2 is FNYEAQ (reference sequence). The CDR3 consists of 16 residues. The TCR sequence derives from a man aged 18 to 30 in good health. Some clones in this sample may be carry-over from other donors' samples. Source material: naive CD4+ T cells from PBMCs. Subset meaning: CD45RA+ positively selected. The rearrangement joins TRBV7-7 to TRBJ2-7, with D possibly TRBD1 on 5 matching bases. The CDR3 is CASSWGIPTPSYEQYF. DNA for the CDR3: TGTGCCAGCAGCTGGGGCATACCGACCCCTTCCTACGAGCAGTACTTC.